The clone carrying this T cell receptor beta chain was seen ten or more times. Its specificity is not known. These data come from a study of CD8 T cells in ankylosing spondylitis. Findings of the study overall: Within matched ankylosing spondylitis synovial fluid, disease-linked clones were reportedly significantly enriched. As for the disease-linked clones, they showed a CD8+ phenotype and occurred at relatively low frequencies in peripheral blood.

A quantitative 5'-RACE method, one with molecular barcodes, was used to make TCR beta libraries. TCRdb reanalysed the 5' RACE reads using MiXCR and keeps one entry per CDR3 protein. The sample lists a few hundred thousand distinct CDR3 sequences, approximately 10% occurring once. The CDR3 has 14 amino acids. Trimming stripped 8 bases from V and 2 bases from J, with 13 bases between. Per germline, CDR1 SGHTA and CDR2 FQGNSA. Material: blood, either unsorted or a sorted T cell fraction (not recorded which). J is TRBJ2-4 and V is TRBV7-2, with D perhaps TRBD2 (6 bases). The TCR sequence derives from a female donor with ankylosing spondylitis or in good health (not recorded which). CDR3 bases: TGTGCCAGCGCAGGCGCGGGGACCAAAAACATTCAGTACTTC. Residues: CASAGAGTKNIQYF.